The 21 T cell receptor beta chains reported below all come from one sample, sequenced in a study of OX40 agonist ivuxolimab in advanced cancers. Sequencing was performed with immunoSEQ multiplex PCR; in TCRdb, only in-frame clones are kept and a portion is missing. The profile covers around 61,000 clones, with more than 80% appearing a single time and more than 2% taken by the ten largest. The sample consisted of CD4+ or CD8+ T cells sorted from blood, taken in a trial of the OX40 agonist ivuxolimab. Receptor source: an adult with an advanced solid tumor such as melanoma, head and neck, liver or kidney cancer.

This chain joins TRBV27 and TRBJ2-7; 9 bases map to TRBD2. Germline-derived CDR1 and CDR2 are MNHEY and SMNVEV (reference sequence). CDR3 length: 15 residues. Trimming removed 4 bases from V and 3 bases from J; junction bases left unmatched: 7. CDR3 coding DNA: TGTGCCAGCAGTTCCCGCACTAGCGGGCTCTACGAGCAGTACTTC. This codes for CASSSRTSGLYEQYF.

V gene TRBV19 combines with J gene TRBJ2-3, with D uncertain. V was cut by 9 bases and J by 0 bases, with 16 bases left in between. Germline assignment: CDR1 LNHDA and CDR2 SQIVND (reference sequence). CDR3 length: 15 amino acids. The CDR3, as DNA: TGTGCCAGCAGACCTCAGGATTCTAGCACAGATACGCAGTATTTT. The encoded protein is CASRPQDSSTDTQYF.

This clone showed up just once. This rearrangement joins TRBV7-1 to TRBJ1-1; perhaps TRBD1 as D (5 bases). TRBV7-1 is an ORF for which the function is uncertain. The CDR3 totals 18 residues. V dropped 4 bases and J dropped 0 bases, with 21 bases sitting between them. The CDR3 region is CASSLGGTRYDMNTEAFF. DNA for the CDR3: TGTGCCAGCAGCTTAGGTGGGACCCGCTATGATATGAACACTGAAGCTTTCTTT.

The J gene is TRBJ2-5, the V gene TRBV2; no definite D call. V shed 8 bases and J shed 3 bases, with 10 bases lying between them. The length of the CDR3 is 12 residues. Germline loops: CDR1 SNHLY, CDR2 FYNNEI. CDR3 protein: CASRENEETQYF. In DNA form, the CDR3 reads TGTGCCAGCCGAGAGAACGAAGAGACCCAGTACTTC.

The V and J genes are TRBV27 and TRBJ2-5, with D possibly being TRBD2 (5 bases). The J call may be in error: the DNA end matches TRBJ2-7 better. From germline, CDR1 is MNHEY and CDR2 SMNVEV (reference sequence). The CDR3 is 15 residues long. The CDR3 reads CASRTFGLPLYEQYF. The CDR3 bases are TGTGCCAGCAGGACCTTCGGACTTCCCCTCTACGAGCAGTACTTC.

This chain uses TRBV9 with TRBJ2-3, with D perhaps matching TRBD1 or TRBD2 (5 bases each). V was pared by 0 bases and J by 5 bases, with 10 bases between. Germline loops: CDR1 SGDLS, CDR2 YYNGEE. This CDR3 has 14 residues. The CDR3 here is CASSVATRGDTQYF. CDR3 in DNA: TGTGCCAGCAGCGTAGCTACGAGGGGAGATACGCAGTATTTT. Supplemented by reference TRBV9 and TRBJ2-3, the full variable domain reads DSGVTQTPKHLITATGQRVTLRCSPRSGDLSVYWYQQSLDQGLQFLIQYYNGEERAKGNILERFSAQQFPDLHSELNLSSLELGDSALYFCASSVATRGDTQYFGPGTRLTVL.

The chain combines TRBV7-9 with TRBJ1-2, with D unclear. The length of the CDR3 is 14 residues. The V gene's germline CDR1 is SEHNR and CDR2 FQNEAQ (reference sequence). Trimming took off 4 bases at V and 6 bases at J, with 15 bases between the two ends. The CDR3 coding sequence is TGTGCCAGCAGCTATTCGGGAGGGAGGGATGGCTACACCTTC. It codes for CASSYSGGRDGYTF.

The rearrangement joins TRBV19 to TRBJ1-6; 8 bases align to TRBD1. Germline values: CDR1 LNHDA, CDR2 SQIVND (reference sequence). The CDR3 is 16 amino acids. V lost 6 bases to trimming and J lost 8 bases; unmatched junction nucleotides: 12. The CDR3 sequence is CASRSQGAIFDSPLHF. Here the CDR3 DNA reads TGTGCCAGTAGAAGCCAGGGGGCGATTTTTGATTCACCCCTCCACTTT. Combining the CDR3 with reference TRBV19 and TRBJ1-6 gives the whole variable domain DGGITQSPKYLFRKEGQNVTLSCEQNLNHDAMYWYRQDPGQGLRLIYYSQIVNDFQKGDIAEGYSVSREKKESFPLTVTSAQKNPTAFYLCASRSQGAIFDSPLHFGNGTRLTVT.

The rearrangement uses TRBV14 and TRBJ2-7; no clear D gene. Germline lookup yields CDR1 SGHDN and CDR2 FVKESK. Trimming took off 0 bases at V and 9 bases at J, with 9 bases between the two ends. The CDR3 consists of 12 residues. The CDR3 DNA sequence: TGTGCCAGCAGCCAAGAAGGCTTTTTGCAGTACTTC. This codes for CASSQEGFLQYF.

V usage is TRBV7-3 and J usage is TRBJ2-5, with 11 bases fitting TRBD1. The CDR3 has 16 amino acids. Trimming removed 3 bases from V and 5 bases from J; junction bases left unmatched: 8. Germline lookup yields CDR1 SGHTA and CDR2 FQGTGA. In nucleotides, the CDR3 is TGTGCCAGCAGCTTGGACGGGACAGGGGGATTGGAGACCCAGTACTTC. Its protein is CASSLDGTGGLETQYF.

The chain recombines TRBV4-2 with TRBJ2-7, with D possibly TRBD2 on 7 matching bases. The V gene's germline CDR1 is LGHNA and CDR2 YNFKEQ. Trimming shortened V by 5 bases and J by 2 bases, and 16 bases separated the two germline ends. The length of the CDR3 is 15 residues. The DNA for the CDR3 is TGTGCCAGCAGCATAGGGGGGGAGGCTCCCTACGAGCAGTACTTC. It translates to CASSIGGEAPYEQYF.

This clone came up a few times. The V call is TRBV19, the J call TRBJ2-7; weak D call: TRBD2 (6 bases). Germline CDR1 reads LNHDA; CDR2 reads SQIVND (reference sequence). This CDR3 comprises 14 residues. V lost 3 bases and J 5 bases, leaving 14 bases between the germline ends. The CDR3 region is CASSIWGEDHEQYF. In nucleotides, the CDR3 is TGTGCCAGTAGTATTTGGGGGGAGGACCACGAGCAGTACTTC.

This clone was detected once. This chain links TRBV13 with TRBJ2-7; either TRBD1 or TRBD2 may fit D (5 bases each). Trimming removed 6 bases at V and 4 bases at J, with 19 bases between. The germline V gene encodes CDR1 PRHDT and CDR2 FYEKMQ (reference sequence). The CDR3 runs 15 residues. The CDR3 here is CASSPRGRSFYEQYF. In DNA, the CDR3 is TGTGCCAGCAGTCCTCGGGGCAGGTCCTTTTACGAGCAGTACTTC. The full variable domain, with the rest looked up from reference TRBV13 and TRBJ2-7, is AAGVIQSPRHLIKEKRETATLKCYPIPRHDTVYWYQQGPGQDPQFLISFYEKMQSDKGSIPDRFSAQQFSDYHSELNMSSLELGDSALYFCASSPRGRSFYEQYFGPGTRLTVT.

CDR3 coding DNA: TGTGCCAGCAGCTTTCTAGCGGGAGGGTACAATGAGCAGTTCTTC. As protein: CASSFLAGGYNEQFF. The gene calls are TRBV11-3 and TRBJ2-1, with 12 bases aligning to TRBD2. The CDR3 covers 15 residues. Germline V CDR1 and CDR2: SGHNT, YENEEA. Unmatched junction bases numbered 1, after V lost 3 bases and J lost 4 bases.

The gene calls are TRBV18 and TRBJ1-2, with D possibly TRBD1 on 6 matching bases. This CDR3 is built from 13 residues. Germline CDR1 and CDR2: KGHSH and LQKENI. Trimming left V 3 bases short and J 2 bases short, with 7 bases between. In nucleotides, the CDR3 is TGTGCCAGCTCACCGGACAGAAACTATGGCTACACCTTC. Amino acids: CASSPDRNYGYTF. Variable domain in full (rest from reference TRBV18 and TRBJ1-2): NAGVMQNPRHLVRRRGQEARLRCSPMKGHSHVYWYRQLPEEGLKFMVYLQKENIIDESGMPKERFSAEFPKEGPSILRIQQVVRGDSAAYFCASSPDRNYGYTFGSGTRLTVV.

The J gene is TRBJ2-1, the V gene TRBV10-3, with 7 bases matching TRBD1. The CDR3 sequence is 15 residues long. CDR1 and CDR2 (germline): ENHRY, SYGVKD. V shed 8 bases, J shed 9 bases, and the junction held 16 bases outside the gene matches. CDR3 sequence reads: CAIVAGTEVQGEQFF. The CDR3 nucleotides read TGTGCCATCGTCGCCGGGACAGAGGTACAGGGTGAGCAGTTCTTC.

The chain is built from TRBV27 and TRBJ2-7; 8 bases are a match to TRBD2. The CDR3 is 13 residues long. Germline values: CDR1 MNHEY, CDR2 SMNVEV (reference sequence). V was pared by 8 bases and J by 5 bases, with 8 bases of the junction left unmatched. CDR3 sequence: CASRDSGRDEQYF. In DNA, the CDR3 is TGTGCCAGCCGGGACTCCGGGAGGGACGAGCAGTACTTC.

This clone was seen a few times. V usage is TRBV10-3 and J usage is TRBJ1-1; no clear D. CDR1 is ENHRY, CDR2 SYGVKD, per germline. V dropped 2 bases and J dropped 2 bases, with 6 bases sitting between them. This CDR3 spans 13 amino acids. The CDR3 sequence: CAISETPNTEAFF. The CDR3 nucleotides are TGTGCCATCAGTGAGACTCCCAACACTGAAGCTTTCTTT.

This clone was detected a few times. This chain uses TRBV11-2 with TRBJ2-1, with D possibly being TRBD2 (7 bases). The length of the CDR3 is 15 residues. Deletions cut 1 base from V and 7 bases from J, with 14 bases between. Germline CDR1 SGHAT, CDR2 FQNNGV. CDR3 sequence reads: CASSLGGGELNEQFF. The CDR3 coding sequence is TGTGCCAGCAGCTTAGGGGGGGGCGAATTGAATGAGCAGTTCTTC.

V is TRBV10-3 and J is TRBJ1-3; D is uncertain. The germline V and J ends were trimmed by 6 bases and 1 base, with 7 bases remaining between them. The CDR3 has 13 amino acids. Germline V CDR1 and CDR2: ENHRY, SYGVKD. The CDR3 region has the DNA TGTGCCATCAGCGCCGTATCTGGAAACACCATATATTTT. Residues: CAISAVSGNTIYF.

This chain links TRBV7-2 with TRBJ2-3; D is undetermined. This CDR3 region has 11 residues. Germline V CDR1 and CDR2: SGHTA, FQGNSA. V lost 6 bases and J 1 base, leaving 2 bases between the germline ends. CDR3 residues: CASSRTDTQYF. CDR3 in DNA: TGTGCCAGCAGTCGCACAGATACGCAGTATTTT.